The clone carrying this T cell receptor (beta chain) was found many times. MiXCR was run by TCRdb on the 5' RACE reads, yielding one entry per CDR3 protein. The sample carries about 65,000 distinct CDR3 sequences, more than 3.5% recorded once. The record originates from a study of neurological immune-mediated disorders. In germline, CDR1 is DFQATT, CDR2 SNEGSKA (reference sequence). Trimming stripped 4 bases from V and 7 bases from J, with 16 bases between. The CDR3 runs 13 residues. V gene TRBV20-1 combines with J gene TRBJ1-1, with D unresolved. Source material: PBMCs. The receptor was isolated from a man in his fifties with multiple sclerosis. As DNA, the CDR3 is TGCAGTGCTACCCGGGCCACACGCGGTGAAGCTTTCTTT. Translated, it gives CSATRATRGEAFF.